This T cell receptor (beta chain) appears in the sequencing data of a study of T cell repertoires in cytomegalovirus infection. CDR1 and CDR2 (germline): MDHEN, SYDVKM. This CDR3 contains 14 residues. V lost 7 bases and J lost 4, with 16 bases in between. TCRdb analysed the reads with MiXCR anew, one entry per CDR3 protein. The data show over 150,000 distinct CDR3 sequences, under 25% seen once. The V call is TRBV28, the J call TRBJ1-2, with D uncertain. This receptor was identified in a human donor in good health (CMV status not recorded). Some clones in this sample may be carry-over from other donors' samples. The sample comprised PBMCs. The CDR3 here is CASTGGSVLYGYTF. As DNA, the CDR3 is TGTGCCAGCACGGGAGGGAGCGTTCTCTATGGCTACACCTTC.